This TCR beta chain was captured by sequencing in a study of T cells in Graves' hyperthyroidism and ophthalmopathy. Lactation, pregnancy, other autoimmune disease or uncontrolled infection excluded patients. Diagnoses used clinical symptoms, serum thyroxine and TRAb, thyroid ultrasound and orbital computed tomography. Regarding the study as a whole: The model identified upcoming ophthalmopathy a median roughly 6 months ahead of onset. Blood also contained most expanded thyroid clonotypes above 0.001.

Using RNA transcripts as the source, TCR beta CDR3 regions were amplified. The study used the HTBI primer set for a first-round RT-PCR of the TCR CDR3. TCRdb fed the multiplex PCR reads into MiXCR, producing one record per CDR3 protein. The data hold 550,000 to 600,000 distinct CDR3 sequences, with approximately 44% observed a single time. CDR1 SGHRS and CDR2 YFSETQ come from the germline V gene. The V gene lost 4 bases and the J gene lost 8 bases, with 12 bases spanning the gap. The length of the CDR3 is 12 residues. This clonotype occurred many times. Its target is not known. The sequence came from an adult woman with Graves' disease, either hyperthyroidism or ophthalmopathy (not recorded which). Sequencing was carried out using peripheral blood or thyroid tissue (not recorded which). The chain links TRBV5-1 to TRBJ1-1, with a tentative D call TRBD1 (5 bases). This CDR3 reads CASSLEGPEAFF. Here the CDR3 DNA reads TGCGCCAGCAGCCTGGAGGGGCCCGAAGCTTTCTTT.